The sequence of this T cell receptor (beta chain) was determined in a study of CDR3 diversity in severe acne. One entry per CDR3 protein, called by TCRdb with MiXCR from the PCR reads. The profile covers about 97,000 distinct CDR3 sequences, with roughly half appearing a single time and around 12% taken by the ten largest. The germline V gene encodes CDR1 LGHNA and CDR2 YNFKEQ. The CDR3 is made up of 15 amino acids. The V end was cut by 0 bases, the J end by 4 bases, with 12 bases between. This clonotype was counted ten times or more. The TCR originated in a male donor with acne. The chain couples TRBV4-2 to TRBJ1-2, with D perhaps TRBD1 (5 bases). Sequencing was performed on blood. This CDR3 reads CASSQDVAGSYGYTF. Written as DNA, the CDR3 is TGTGCCAGCAGCCAAGATGTGGCAGGGAGCTATGGCTACACCTTC.